This TCR beta chain is from a study of blood T cell repertoires in COVID-19. Libraries were prepared by immunoSEQ multiplex PCR; TCRdb keeps only in-frame clonotypes and omits some of them. The sample holds 220,000 or so clones, 85% to 90% seen once. Seattle patients were enrolled during active infection and followed longitudinally. The germline gives CDR1 LNHDA, CDR2 SQIVND (reference sequence). The CDR3 consists of 13 residues. Trimming cost V 3 bases and J 4 bases, with 7 bases left between them. The chain combines TRBV19 with TRBJ1-3; D gene ambiguous. Sequencing was carried out using peripheral blood. This clonotype originated in a woman aged 50 to 65 with COVID-19, enrolled during active disease. This CDR3 is CASSIGEGNTIYF. CDR3 nucleotides: TGTGCCAGTAGTATCGGAGAAGGAAACACCATATATTTT. Full variable domain (missing parts from reference TRBV19 and TRBJ1-3): DGGITQSPKYLFRKEGQNVTLSCEQNLNHDAMYWYRQDPGQGLRLIYYSQIVNDFQKGDIAEGYSVSREKKESFPLTVTSAQKNPTAFYLCASSIGEGNTIYFGEGSWLTVV.